The 26 T cell receptor beta chains in this list originate from one sample, sequenced in a study of OX40 agonist ivuxolimab in advanced cancers. Method: immunoSEQ multiplex PCR; TCRdb's copy keeps in-frame clones and lacks some. The repertoire holds approximately 74,000 clones, 85% to 90% seen once, with over 9.5% in the top ten. Sample: CD4+ or CD8+ T cells sorted from blood, taken in a trial of the OX40 agonist ivuxolimab. Every receptor here comes from an adult with an advanced solid tumor such as melanoma, head and neck, liver or kidney cancer.

This chain connects TRBV4-3 to TRBJ2-5, with D perhaps matching TRBD2 (6 bases). Trimming removed 0 bases from V and 2 bases from J, with 10 bases in between. The length of the CDR3 is 15 residues. Germline assignment: CDR1 LGHNA and CDR2 YSLEER. The CDR3 DNA follows: TGCGCCAGCAGCCAAGAGGGACTTTTACAAGAGACCCAGTACTTC. It specifies CASSQEGLLQETQYF.

The chain recombines TRBV10-2 with TRBJ2-1; possible D gene TRBD2, 6 bases. This CDR3 has 14 amino acids. Germline-derived CDR1 and CDR2 are WSHSY and SAAADI. Trimming shortened V by 11 bases and J by 6 bases, and 20 bases separated the two germline ends. Here the CDR3 reads CACKGAGRGNEQFF. The CDR3 DNA reads as TGCGCCTGCAAAGGCGCGGGAAGAGGCAATGAGCAGTTCTTC.

This chain joins TRBV7-2 and TRBJ2-7; no reliable D call. Deletions cut 5 bases from V and 5 bases from J, with 13 bases between. CDR1 and CDR2 (germline): SGHTA, FQGNSA. The CDR3 consists of 13 residues. The CDR3 protein is CASSTEPWDEQYF. The CDR3 coding sequence is TGTGCCAGCAGCACAGAGCCTTGGGACGAGCAGTACTTC.

This clone was picked up a small number of times. This rearrangement joins TRBV29-1 to TRBJ2-1, with 7 bases aligning to TRBD2. The V and J ends lost 2 bases and 10 bases, in that order; junction bases with no gene match: 8. The CDR3 covers 13 residues. CDR1 and CDR2 from the germline V gene are SQVTM and ANQGSEA. The CDR3 is CSVEKGAGVEQFF. The CDR3, as DNA: TGCAGCGTTGAAAAGGGTGCGGGAGTGGAGCAGTTCTTC.

This rearrangement joins TRBV9 to TRBJ1-4; 7 nucleotides align to TRBD1. Germline V gene sequence: CDR1 SGDLS, CDR2 YYNGEE. The trim removed 0 bases at V and 8 bases at J, leaving 4 bases unmatched. The CDR3 contains 14 residues. The CDR3 nucleotides are TGTGCCAGCAGCGTAGAGGGGGCGAGGGAAAAACTGTTTTTT. It specifies CASSVEGAREKLFF.

The table lists this clone with a count of one. The chain employs TRBV19 and TRBJ1-5, with no clear D. The germline gives CDR1 LNHDA, CDR2 SQIVND (reference sequence). The CDR3 has 13 amino acids. V lost 0 bases and J 9 bases, leaving 9 bases between the germline ends. Written as DNA, the CDR3 is TGTGCCAGTAGTATAGATCGTCTGGGGCCCCAGCATTTT. Translating gives CASSIDRLGPQHF.

This clone has a single count. V and J are TRBV28 and TRBJ2-7; the match to TRBD2 covers 7 bases. J lost 5 bases, V lost 7 bases, and 2 bases had no gene match. The CDR3 covers 11 residues. The germline V gene has CDR1 MDHEN and CDR2 SYDVKM. The CDR3 DNA is TGTGCCAGCACGGGGAGGGACGAGCAGTACTTC. As protein: CASTGRDEQYF.

This chain uses TRBV19 with TRBJ2-5; 7 bases match TRBD1. Unmatched junction bases numbered 8, after V lost 5 bases and J lost 5 bases. The CDR3 runs to 14 residues. Per germline, CDR1 LNHDA and CDR2 SQIVND (reference sequence). The CDR3 DNA follows: TGTGCCAGTAGTCCTGACAGGGTGAGGGAGACCCAGTACTTC. It yields the protein CASSPDRVRETQYF.

The chain has TRBV9 and TRBJ2-1; 7 bases map to TRBD1. The germline V gene encodes CDR1 SGDLS and CDR2 YYNGEE. V shed 4 bases and J 3 bases; nucleotides not matched to a gene: 7. The CDR3 contains 15 residues. CDR3 sequence reads: CASSLGQANYNEQFF. The DNA for the CDR3 is TGTGCCAGCAGCCTAGGACAGGCAAACTACAATGAGCAGTTCTTC.

The rearrangement links TRBV27 to TRBJ1-1, with D maybe TRBD1 (5 bases). Between the trimmed V and J ends, which lost 3 bases and 5 bases, there was a span of 13 bases. The CDR3 is made up of 14 amino acids. CDR1 MNHEY and CDR2 SMNVEV come from the germline V gene (reference sequence). The CDR3 DNA is TGTGCCAGCAGTTTTTTCAGGGAGGGGACTGAAGCTTTCTTT. This gives the protein CASSFFREGTEAFF.

The chain recombines TRBV27 with TRBJ2-4; 7 bases fit TRBD2. Germline trimming cut 6 bases from V and 7 bases from J; bases unmatched to any gene: 12. CDR1 is MNHEY, CDR2 SMNVEV, per germline (reference sequence). The CDR3 extends over 15 amino acids. This CDR3 reads CASSREAGPSNIQYF. The CDR3 DNA sequence: TGTGCCAGCAGCCGGGAGGCAGGGCCGAGTAACATTCAGTACTTC.

The J gene is TRBJ2-3, the V gene TRBV19; possible D gene TRBD2, 5 bases. Germline V CDR1 and CDR2: LNHDA, SQIVND (reference sequence). V dropped 6 bases and J dropped 7 bases, with 20 bases sitting between them. This CDR3 region has 15 residues. In DNA, the CDR3 is TGTGCCAGTAGCCCTGAGGGAAGGGCCGGACATACGCAGTATTTT. Translating it yields CASSPEGRAGHTQYF.

For this clone: At one end, the junction sequence differs from germline, possibly due to a read error. This sequence joins TRBV7-7 and TRBJ2-2, with D perhaps matching TRBD2 (5 bases). The CDR3 has 14 residues. Germline CDR1 reads SSHAT; CDR2 reads FNYEAQ (reference sequence). CDR3 protein: CASTRTGNTGELFF. The CDR3, as DNA: TGTGCTAGCACTAGGACGGGGAACACCGGGGAGCTGTTTTTT. Based on the CDR3 plus reference TRBV7-7 and TRBJ2-2, the full variable domain is GAGVSQSPRYKVTKRGQDVTLRCDPISSHATLYWYQQALGQGPEFLTYFNYEAQPDKSGLPSDRFSAERPEGSISTLTIQRTEQRDSAMYRCASTRTGNTGELFFGEGSRLTVL.

This clone was seen a single time. This chain links TRBV29-1 with TRBJ1-2; a possible D gene is TRBD1 (5 bases). The CDR3 is 12 residues long. The germline gives CDR1 SQVTM, CDR2 ANQGSEA. Trimming removed 0 bases at V and 4 bases at J, with 6 bases between. CDR3 DNA sequence: TGCAGCGTTGAAGACAGGGTCTATGGCTACACCTTC. Protein: CSVEDRVYGYTF.

V is TRBV11-3 and J is TRBJ2-3; TRBD2 might be the D (5 bases). The CDR3 totals 13 residues. Germline V gene lookup returns CDR1 SGHNT and CDR2 YENEEA. Trimming shortened V by 5 bases and J by 5 bases, and 11 bases separated the two germline ends. CDR3 amino acids: CASSPSWGDTQYF. In nucleotides, the CDR3 is TGTGCCAGCAGCCCTAGCTGGGGAGATACGCAGTATTTT.

The chain recombines TRBV19 with TRBJ1-2; 7 bases align to TRBD1. V was clipped by 4 bases and J by 0 bases; unmatched bases: 5. Germline values: CDR1 LNHDA, CDR2 SQIVND (reference sequence). This CDR3 is 15 amino acids long. Here the CDR3 reads CASSNQGQANYGYTF. CDR3 coding DNA: TGTGCCAGTAGTAATCAAGGACAGGCTAACTATGGCTACACCTTC.

This clone has a single count. The chain couples TRBV19 to TRBJ2-1; TRBD2 might be the D (6 bases). Trimming pared 5 bases from V and 0 bases from J, leaving 14 bases between. CDR1 LNHDA and CDR2 SQIVND come from the germline V gene (reference sequence). The CDR3 length is 16 residues. The CDR3 loop reads CASSSRYGSSYNEQFF. The CDR3 nucleotides are TGTGCCAGTAGTTCCCGTTACGGGAGCTCCTACAATGAGCAGTTCTTC.

The chain couples TRBV2 to TRBJ1-2; D uncertain. V lost 4 bases, J lost 3 bases, and 6 bases lay in between. Germline loops: CDR1 SNHLY, CDR2 FYNNEI. This CDR3 has 12 amino acids. CDR3 nucleotides: TGTGCCAGCAGTGTCCAGGACTATGGCTACACCTTC. Its translation is CASSVQDYGYTF.

The chain links TRBV6-8 to TRBJ2-7; D remains unclear. This CDR3 comprises 15 residues. The V end lost 6 bases, the J end lost 1 base, and 16 bases lay between the germline ends. CDR1 is MNHGY and CDR2 is SAAAGT in the germline V gene. The CDR3 region has the DNA TGTGCCAGCAGCCCACCCCCCCCTAGATCCTACGAGCAGTACTTC. Its protein product is CASSPPPPRSYEQYF.

The V gene is TRBV6-5, the J gene TRBJ2-1; 7 positions agree with TRBD1. J lost 3 bases, V lost 4 bases, and 6 bases had no gene match. The CDR3 contains 15 residues. Germline V gives CDR1 MNHEY, CDR2 SVGAGI. The DNA for the CDR3 is TGTGCCAGCAGTTTAAGGGACAGCCGCTACAATGAGCAGTTCTTC. Translating gives CASSLRDSRYNEQFF.

The chain couples TRBV25-1 to TRBJ2-7, with a possible D match to TRBD2 (6 bases). V was shortened by 5 bases and J by 5 bases, with 16 bases between the two germline ends. The germline CDR1 and CDR2 sequences are MGHDK and SYGVNS. The CDR3 contains 14 residues. Here the CDR3 reads CASSTWTTPHEQYF. CDR3 coding DNA: TGTGCCAGCAGTACATGGACTACACCGCACGAGCAGTACTTC.

The chain carries TRBV6-1 and TRBJ1-5; D possibly corresponds to TRBD1 (5 bases). This CDR3 has 14 amino acids. Germline V gene sequence: CDR1 MNHNS, CDR2 SASEGT. Trimming cost V 2 bases and J 1 base, with 6 bases left between them. CDR3 DNA: TGTGCCAGCAGTGAACCAGGGAGCAATCAGCCCCAGCATTTT. Amino acids: CASSEPGSNQPQHF.

V usage is TRBV6-5 and J usage is TRBJ1-6; 8 nucleotides line up with TRBD1. Germline CDR1 MNHEY, CDR2 SVGAGI. After removal of 4 bases from V and 7 bases from J, the junction contained 9 bases not matched to a gene. This CDR3 is built from 16 residues. The CDR3 is CASSLVTGTGNSPLHF. The CDR3 coding sequence is TGTGCCAGCAGTTTAGTCACCGGGACAGGAAATTCACCCCTCCACTTT.

This clone was picked up a small number of times. The rearrangement links TRBV21-1 to TRBJ2-3; TRBD2 reflects the table's D call only, with no check against the DNA. TRBV21-1 is assigned pseudogene status. The CDR3 extends over 15 amino acids. The CDR3 bases are TGTGCCAGCAGCCGGCCGGGGTTTAGCACAGATACGCAGTATTTT. Its protein is CASSRPGFSTDTQYF.

The genes are TRBV18 and TRBJ2-7, with D hard to call. The germline CDR1 and CDR2 sequences are KGHSH and LQKENI. V was clipped by 0 bases and J by 4 bases, with 16 bases between them. The CDR3 is 16 residues long. CDR3 in DNA: TGTGCCAGCTCACCACCGGGCCTGGACGCAGAATACGAGCAGTACTTC. Protein: CASSPPGLDAEYEQYF.

The chain has TRBV5-6 and TRBJ2-7; D is undetermined. V was trimmed by 0 bases and J by 2 bases, leaving 6 bases between them. This CDR3 comprises 13 residues. CDR1 is SGHDT, CDR2 YYEEEE, per germline. As DNA, the CDR3 is TGTGCCAGCAGCTTGGTATCGCCCTACGAGCAGTACTTC. Translating it yields CASSLVSPYEQYF.